Following are 16 T cell receptor beta chains from one sample sequenced in a study of cytomegalovirus exposure and HLA in healthy donors. PCR involved 60 Vbeta and 13 Jbeta primers. Clones were sequenced by immunoSEQ multiplex PCR, and TCRdb holds only the in-frame ones, with some missing. The sample has some 240,000 clones, 92% seen once; the top ten hold about 1.8%. Sample: PBMCs. Receptor source: a girl aged 2 to 10 in good health and CMV-seronegative.

V gene TRBV5-1 combines with J gene TRBJ2-2, with TRBD2 identical over 9 bases. V gave up 2 bases and J gave up 4 bases; unmatched junction bases: 6. Germline loops: CDR1 SGHRS, CDR2 YFSETQ. This CDR3 has 16 residues. CDR3 in DNA: TGCGCCAGCAGCTTATTCGGCGGGGGGGCCACCGGGGAGCTGTTTTTT. Translating it yields CASSLFGGGATGELFF.

The rearrangement links TRBV28 to TRBJ2-1; D is uncertain. CDR1 MDHEN and CDR2 SYDVKM come from the germline V gene. The CDR3 has 11 amino acids. V was clipped by 5 bases and J by 8 bases, with 7 bases between them. CDR3 nucleotides: TGTGCCAGCAGTCCTCTTTATGAGCAGTTCTTC. As protein: CASSPLYEQFF.

The chain joins TRBV6-6 to TRBJ1-1, with D tentatively TRBD1 (6 bases). Germline values: CDR1 MNHNY, CDR2 SVGAGI (reference sequence). V was cut by 7 bases and J by 5 bases, with 17 bases left in between. CDR3 length: 14 residues. The CDR3 nucleotides read TGTGCCAGCACCACGGACAGATCCGTGACTGAAGCTTTCTTT. Protein product: CASTTDRSVTEAFF.

The chain joins TRBV11-2 to TRBJ2-2; TRBD1 matches at 10 bases. CDR1 is SGHAT and CDR2 is FQNNGV in the germline V gene. With V trimmed by 4 bases and J by 1 base, 6 bases remained unmatched. CDR3 length: 17 residues. The DNA for the CDR3 is TGTGCCAGCAGCTCAAGACAGGGGGCATGGAACACCGGGGAGCTGTTTTTT. Its protein product is CASSSRQGAWNTGELFF.

The J gene is TRBJ1-4, the V gene TRBV11-2, with D perhaps matching TRBD1 (6 bases). Germline assignment: CDR1 SGHAT and CDR2 FQNNGV. CDR3 length: 15 residues. V lost 0 bases to trimming and J lost 13 bases, with 18 bases between them. CDR3 nucleotides: TGTGCCAGCAGCTTAGAGGGGACACGGAATGAGATACTGTTTTTT. Its protein product is CASSLEGTRNEILFF. Looking up the rest from reference TRBV11-2 and TRBJ1-4 gives the full variable domain: EAGVAQSPRYKIIEKRQSVAFWCNPISGHATLYWYQQILGQGPKLLIQFQNNGVVDDSQLPKDRFSAERLKGVDSTLKIQPAKLEDSAVYLCASSLEGTRNEILFFGSGTQLSVL.

The rearrangement uses TRBV18 and TRBJ1-4; no clear D gene. This CDR3 is built from 11 residues. Between the trimmed V and J ends, which lost 6 bases and 5 bases, there was a span of 4 bases. The germline gives CDR1 KGHSH, CDR2 LQKENI. CDR3 sequence reads: CASSINEKLFF. The CDR3 DNA follows: TGTGCCAGCTCCATCAATGAAAAACTGTTTTTT.

The gene calls are TRBV10-3 and TRBJ2-7; 7 bases are a match to TRBD1. From germline, CDR1 is ENHRY and CDR2 SYGVKD. V was pared by 2 bases and J by 2 bases, with 3 bases of the junction left unmatched. The CDR3 covers 14 residues. The chain's CDR3 is CAISERQGPYEQYF. The CDR3, as DNA: TGTGCCATCAGTGAGCGACAGGGACCCTACGAGCAGTACTTC.

The chain has TRBV21-1 and TRBJ2-5; the table calls TRBD2, which could not be checked here. TRBV21-1 is a listed pseudogene. This CDR3 is built from 19 residues. The CDR3 region has the DNA TGTGCCAGCAGCAAAAAAATACTACCTCGGCCCTCTCGTCAAGAGACCCAGTACTTC. Translation: CASSKKILPRPSRQETQYF.

As regards this clone: A read error may account for a junction end that differs from germline. The rearrangement links TRBV7-6 to TRBJ1-2; D may be TRBD1 (5 bases). The CDR3 is 15 residues long. Germline V gene sequence: CDR1 SGHVS, CDR2 FNYEAQ. The CDR3 sequence is CASSYGKGLSYSYTF. The DNA of the CDR3 is TGTGCCAGCAGCTATGGGAAGGGGCTCAGCTATAGCTACACCTTC.

This chain links TRBV18 with TRBJ2-3, with D unresolved. Per the germline V gene, CDR1 is KGHSH and CDR2 is LQKENI. The CDR3 spans 11 residues. V dropped 8 bases and J dropped 6 bases, with 9 bases sitting between them. As DNA, the CDR3 is TGTGCCAGCGGAGCCGGGGATACGCAGTATTTT. It translates to CASGAGDTQYF.

The rearrangement links TRBV6-6 to TRBJ2-7; D is possibly TRBD2 (6 bases). The V and J ends lost 10 bases and 2 bases respectively, with 15 bases between them. This CDR3 comprises 13 residues. Germline lookup yields CDR1 MNHNY and CDR2 SVGAGI (reference sequence). This CDR3 is CATAEGRTYEQYF. The CDR3 region has the DNA TGTGCCACCGCGGAGGGAAGAACCTACGAGCAGTACTTC.

The chain has TRBV20-1 and TRBJ1-1; D gene unclear. Germline assignment: CDR1 DFQATT and CDR2 SNEGSKA (reference sequence). The CDR3 is 10 amino acids. Trimming took off 5 bases at V and 6 bases at J, with 7 bases between the two ends. CDR3 bases: TGCAGTGCTGTGAGTTCTGAAGCTTTCTTT. It is translated as CSAVSSEAFF.

As concerns this clone: Sequence at one end of the junction differs from germline and may be a read error. The chain links TRBV28 to TRBJ2-5; 7 bases are shared with TRBD2. Germline V gene sequence: CDR1 MDHEN, CDR2 SYDVKM. This CDR3 has 17 residues. The CDR3 spells CASSTRLAQLTKETRYF. DNA of the CDR3: TGTGCCAGCAGCACCCGACTAGCCCAGCTGACAAAAGAGACCCGGTACTTC.

The rearrangement links TRBV5-5 to TRBJ2-7, with a tentative D call TRBD2 (6 bases). Trimming removed 0 bases at V and 2 bases at J, with 9 bases between. The CDR3 runs to 14 residues. Germline values: CDR1 SGHKS, CDR2 YYEKEE (reference sequence). The CDR3 DNA reads TGTGCCAGCAGCTTGGTCCCGGGGGCCTACGAGCAGTACTTC. Amino acid sequence: CASSLVPGAYEQYF.

V and J are TRBV7-2 and TRBJ2-1; 14 positions match TRBD2. Per the germline V gene, CDR1 is SGHTA and CDR2 is FQGNSA. V was pared by 1 base and J by 0 bases, with 2 bases of the junction left unmatched. This CDR3 comprises 18 residues. CDR3 protein: CASSLVGTSGSSYNEQFF. CDR3 DNA sequence: TGTGCCAGCAGCTTAGTTGGGACTAGCGGGAGCTCCTACAATGAGCAGTTCTTC. Together with reference TRBV7-2 and TRBJ2-1, the CDR3 gives the full variable domain: GAGVSQSPSNKVTEKGKDVELRCDPISGHTALYWYRQSLGQGLEFLIYFQGNSAPDKSGLPSDRFSAERTGGSVSTLTIQRTQQEDSAVYLCASSLVGTSGSSYNEQFFGPGTRLTVL.

J is TRBJ1-5 and V is TRBV15; 7 bases line up with TRBD1. CDR3 length equals 15 residues. The germline V gene has CDR1 LNHNV and CDR2 YYDKDF (reference sequence). J gave up 4 bases and V 0 bases, and 3 bases lay outside the gene matches. This CDR3 is CATSREQGPNQPQHF. CDR3 in DNA: TGTGCCACCAGCAGAGAACAGGGGCCTAATCAGCCCCAGCATTTT.